Shown below are 25 T cell receptor beta chains from a single sample sequenced in a study of blood T cell repertoires in COVID-19. Measured with immunoSEQ multiplex PCR; TCRdb has only the in-frame clones, and not every one. The sample consists of fewer than 450,000 clones, 87% of them appearing once. Sequencing was performed on peripheral blood. Source of these receptors: a woman aged 45-60 years with COVID-19, enrolled during active disease.

The V gene is TRBV2, the J gene TRBJ2-1; D ambiguous. V was clipped by 4 bases and J by 2 bases, with 12 bases between them. CDR1 SNHLY and CDR2 FYNNEI come from the germline V gene. The CDR3 contains 15 residues. The CDR3 DNA is TGTGCCAGCAGTGTTACACGCCGTGCCTACAATGAGCAGTTCTTC. Translated: CASSVTRRAYNEQFF.

The chain employs TRBV9 and TRBJ2-3; 9 bases match TRBD2. With 0 bases clipped from V and 3 bases from J, the junction kept 11 bases outside the gene matches. The CDR3 is 18 residues long. Germline V gives CDR1 SGDLS, CDR2 YYNGEE. The CDR3 here is CASSVVGSGSVLTDTQYF. As DNA, the CDR3 is TGTGCCAGCAGCGTAGTGGGTAGCGGGAGTGTGTTGACAGATACGCAGTATTTT.

This rearrangement joins TRBV6-6 to TRBJ2-5; D may be TRBD1 (6 bases). CDR1 MNHNY and CDR2 SVGAGI come from the germline V gene (reference sequence). The CDR3 consists of 14 residues. V was pared by 6 bases and J by 5 bases, with 16 bases between. The CDR3 DNA reads TGTGCCAGCAGGGGGGCAGGGACGGCGGAGACCCAGTACTTC. This gives the protein CASRGAGTAETQYF.

V usage is TRBV5-1 and J usage is TRBJ2-7; D is possibly TRBD2 (5 bases). Germline-derived CDR1 and CDR2 are SGHRS and YFSETQ. V lost 0 bases and J lost 3, with 13 bases in between. The CDR3 runs 15 residues. This CDR3 is CASSLVGVASYEQYF. CDR3 nucleotides: TGCGCCAGCAGCTTGGTCGGGGTAGCAAGCTACGAGCAGTACTTC.

V and J are TRBV13 and TRBJ1-1, with D possibly being TRBD1 (5 bases). The length of the CDR3 is 12 residues. The germline V gene has CDR1 PRHDT and CDR2 FYEKMQ (reference sequence). V gave up 8 bases and J gave up 0 bases, with 7 bases separating them. CDR3 bases: TGTGCCAGCCTAGGGGTGAACACTGAAGCTTTCTTT. This sequence encodes CASLGVNTEAFF.

The chain joins TRBV2 to TRBJ2-1, with D possibly TRBD2 on 7 matching bases. This CDR3 is 17 amino acids long. Germline V gene data show CDR1 as SNHLY and CDR2 as FYNNEI. With 3 bases removed from V and 10 bases from J, the gap between germline ends came to 25 bases. The CDR3 spells CASSEDLPGGKGDEQFF. Written as DNA, the CDR3 is TGTGCCAGCAGTGAGGATCTGCCGGGAGGAAAGGGGGACGAGCAGTTCTTC.

With respect to this clone: The same CDR3 can be traced to other DNA sequences in this sample. The chain links TRBV11-3 to TRBJ2-1; no definite D call. This CDR3 contains 13 residues. The V and J ends lost 1 base and 4 bases respectively, with 5 bases between them. The germline gives CDR1 SGHNT, CDR2 YENEEA. The CDR3, as DNA: TGTGCCAGCAGCTTAGGCAGGTACAATGAGCAGTTCTTC. Its translation is CASSLGRYNEQFF.

The V call is TRBV6-2 or TRBV6-3, the J call TRBJ2-3, with 10 bases that match TRBD2. Trimming removed 5 bases from V and 3 bases from J; junction bases left unmatched: 2. The CDR3 sequence is 14 residues long. Per germline, CDR1 MNHEY and CDR2 SVGEGT. The CDR3 DNA follows: TGTGCCAGCAGTAGGGGACTAGCGACAGATACGCAGTATTTT. This sequence encodes CASSRGLATDTQYF.

This chain connects TRBV5-4 to TRBJ2-1, with D unclear. The CDR3 is 13 residues long. The germline gives CDR1 SGHNT, CDR2 YYREEE (reference sequence). Deletions cut 1 base from V and 8 bases from J, with 10 bases between. The CDR3 DNA is TGTGCCAGCAGCTTGAGGCAGGTGCATGAGCAGTTCTTC. Translating gives CASSLRQVHEQFF.

The J gene is TRBJ1-2, the V gene TRBV18; 10 bases fit TRBD1. V lost 2 bases to trimming and J lost 6 bases; unmatched junction nucleotides: 6. CDR3 length equals 15 residues. Germline lookup yields CDR1 KGHSH and CDR2 LQKENI. The CDR3 coding sequence is TGTGCCAGCTCACCAATAAGGGACAGGGGTCATGGCTACACCTTC. It yields the protein CASSPIRDRGHGYTF.

The chain carries TRBV18 and TRBJ2-2; unclear D gene. There are 16 residues in the CDR3. V was shortened by 3 bases and J by 6 bases, with 17 bases between the two germline ends. From germline, CDR1 is KGHSH and CDR2 LQKENI. CDR3 protein: CASSPSSATPPGELFF. The CDR3 DNA sequence: TGTGCCAGCTCACCCTCTAGTGCGACTCCCCCCGGGGAGCTGTTTTTT. Full variable domain (remainder filled in from reference TRBV18 and TRBJ2-2): NAGVMQNPRHLVRRRGQEARLRCSPMKGHSHVYWYRQLPEEGLKFMVYLQKENIIDESGMPKERFSAEFPKEGPSILRIQQVVRGDSAAYFCASSPSSATPPGELFFGEGSRLTVL.

The chain links TRBV6-5 to TRBJ1-3; 9 nucleotides match TRBD1. This CDR3 has 15 residues. Germline CDR1 MNHEY, CDR2 SVGAGI. With V trimmed by 7 bases and J by 0 bases, 4 bases remained unmatched. The CDR3 DNA reads TGTGCCAGCAACAGGGGGCTTTTCTCTGGAAACACCATATATTTT. This gives the protein CASNRGLFSGNTIYF.

The rearrangement uses TRBV7-2 and TRBJ2-5, with 13 positions matching TRBD2. This CDR3 is 16 amino acids long. Germline values: CDR1 SGHTA, CDR2 FQGNSA. J gave up 1 base and V 3 bases, and 2 bases lay outside the gene matches. CDR3 sequence: CASSFGLAGAQETQYF. Written as DNA, the CDR3 is TGTGCCAGCAGCTTCGGACTAGCGGGGGCCCAAGAGACCCAGTACTTC.

The V call is TRBV19, the J call TRBJ1-4; tentatively, D is TRBD1 (6 bases). Trimming stripped 3 bases from V and 7 bases from J, with 15 bases between. In germline, CDR1 is LNHDA, CDR2 SQIVND (reference sequence). CDR3 length equals 15 residues. Here the CDR3 DNA reads TGTGCCAGTAGTATGGGGGGGGCCGCCAGTGAAAAACTGTTTTTT. It yields the protein CASSMGGAASEKLFF.

The rearrangement links TRBV4-1 to TRBJ2-7; no definite D call. The V end lost 0 bases, the J end lost 3 bases, and 9 bases lay between the germline ends. CDR3 length: 14 residues. Germline lookup yields CDR1 MGHRA and CDR2 YSYEKL. CDR3: CASSQDRQDYEQYF. CDR3 DNA: TGCGCCAGCAGCCAAGATCGCCAGGACTACGAGCAGTACTTC.

The chain joins TRBV5-4 to TRBJ2-7, with TRBD2 identical over 11 bases. Losses at the gene ends were 3 bases for V and 3 bases for J; bases not matched to a gene: 5. This CDR3 has 15 residues. From germline, CDR1 is SGHNT and CDR2 YYREEE (reference sequence). CDR3 bases: TGTGCCAGCAGCTCTGCCGGGACTAGCGGCTACGAGCAGTACTTC. This gives the protein CASSSAGTSGYEQYF.

The CDR3 coding sequence is TGTGCCACCAGCAGAGAACGCGTCGGGGTAGGAGGCTACACCTTC. Encoded protein: CATSRERVGVGGYTF. V usage is TRBV15 and J usage is TRBJ1-2, with no clear D. Germline V gene lookup returns CDR1 LNHNV and CDR2 YYDKDF (reference sequence). CDR3 length: 15 residues. Trimming removed 0 bases at V and 8 bases at J, with 16 bases between.

This clone appeared a few times. A junction boundary mismatches the germline segment, possibly from a read error. The chain couples TRBV6-2 or TRBV6-3 to TRBJ2-3, with 12 positions matching TRBD2. This CDR3 has 15 residues. Germline CDR1 and CDR2: MNHEY and SVGEGT. DNA for the CDR3: TGTGCCAGCAGTTACTCGGGGACTAGCGGGCAGAGGAAAGCTTTT. This translates into CASSYSGTSGQRKAF.

The rearrangement links TRBV15 to TRBJ1-1; D gene ambiguous. Between the trimmed V and J ends, which lost 1 base and 0 bases, there was a span of 9 bases. This CDR3 has 15 residues. Germline V CDR1 and CDR2: LNHNV, YYDKDF (reference sequence). The CDR3: CATSRVRHMNTEAFF. The CDR3 DNA sequence: TGTGCCACCAGCAGAGTTAGACACATGAACACTGAAGCTTTCTTT. The variable domain in full, with the rest retrieved from reference TRBV15 and TRBJ1-1, is DAMVIQNPRYQVTQFGKPVTLSCSQTLNHNVMYWYQQKSSQAPKLLFHYYDKDFNNEADTPDNFQSRRPNTSFCFLDIRSPGLGDTAMYLCATSRVRHMNTEAFFGQGTRLTVV.

The chain uses TRBV5-1 and TRBJ2-1, with 9 positions matching TRBD2. In germline, CDR1 is SGHRS, CDR2 YFSETQ. CDR3 length equals 16 residues. Trimming took 3 bases from V and 7 from J; bases not matched to a gene: 11. DNA of the CDR3: TGCGCCAGCAGCTCCCCGGGACTAGCTGGGTCTAATGAGCAGTTCTTC. Translation gives CASSSPGLAGSNEQFF.

The rearrangement uses TRBV10-3 and TRBJ1-3; TRBD1 might be the D (6 bases). The CDR3 length is 15 residues. CDR1 is ENHRY, CDR2 SYGVKD, per germline. Trimming removed 5 bases at V and 4 bases at J, with 15 bases between. The CDR3 region has the DNA TGTGCCATCAGTCCGAGGACAGACCTCGGAAACACCATATATTTT. Amino acids: CAISPRTDLGNTIYF.

This clone was counted a single time. The chain joins TRBV30 to TRBJ1-2; D remains unclear. V dropped 7 bases and J dropped 5 bases, with 14 bases sitting between them. The CDR3 has 12 residues. The germline V gene has CDR1 GTSNPN and CDR2 SVGIG (reference sequence). The CDR3 loop reads CALGTRDYGYTF. The CDR3, as DNA: TGTGCCTTAGGCACACGGGATTATGGCTACACCTTC.

The V gene is TRBV3-1 (or the pseudogene TRBV3-2), the J gene TRBJ2-5, with 7 bases identical to TRBD1. Trimming at V came to 6 bases and at J to 7 bases, leaving 11 bases not matched to a gene. Germline values: CDR1 LGHDT, CDR2 YNNKEL (reference sequence). This CDR3 has 14 amino acids. DNA of the CDR3: TGTGCCAGCAGTCCCATACAGGGGTTAGGGACCCAGTACTTC. Its protein is CASSPIQGLGTQYF.

This rearrangement joins TRBV28 to TRBJ2-1, with 9 bases matching TRBD2. V gave up 5 bases and J gave up 0 bases; unmatched junction bases: 5. In germline, CDR1 is MDHEN, CDR2 SYDVKM. The CDR3 contains 16 residues. The CDR3: CASSAISGSSYNEQFF. CDR3 sequence (DNA): TGTGCCAGCAGTGCGATTAGCGGGAGCTCCTACAATGAGCAGTTCTTC.

This clone showed up just a few times. The chain recombines TRBV30 with TRBJ2-7; 9 nucleotides line up with TRBD1. CDR3 length equals 15 residues. With 4 bases clipped from V and 1 base from J, the junction kept 8 bases outside the gene matches. Germline-derived CDR1 and CDR2 are GTSNPN and SVGIG (reference sequence). The CDR3 DNA follows: TGTGCCTGGAAAGGCCAGGGACAGGGATCCTACGAGCAGTACTTC. Its protein product is CAWKGQGQGSYEQYF.